This entry describes one T cell receptor (beta chain). Its antigen is currently unknown. CDR3 length: 14 amino acids. Trimming took 4 bases from V and 7 from J, leaving 13 bases between them. Looked up from germline, CDR1 is SEHNR and CDR2 is FQNEAQ (reference sequence). This sample was taken from a study of cytomegalovirus exposure and HLA in healthy donors. Turning to the study itself: The roughly 130 validation repertoires used the same platform as the approximately 700 first-cohort repertoires (as reported by a later analysis).

Study findings and constraints: For most TCR sequences rarity was the rule, although some public TCRs occurred in many donors. In a later analysis, first-cohort TCR clusters were found to tend to co-occur in the 130 or so validation repertoires.

Sequencing was performed with immunoSEQ multiplex PCR; in TCRdb, only in-frame clones are kept and a portion is missing. This table has fewer than 400,000 clones, approximately 86% appearing once. From the roughly 120-subject validation cohort, which was separate from the roughly 690-subject first cohort, the donors were drawn. The rearrangement joins TRBV7-9 to TRBJ1-4; D ambiguous. The sequenced sample was PBMCs. The origin of this receptor is a man aged 25-40 years in good health and CMV-seronegative. CDR3 sequence: CASSSESGSEKLFF. CDR3 in DNA: TGTGCCAGCAGCTCGGAATCCGGGTCTGAAAAACTGTTTTTT.